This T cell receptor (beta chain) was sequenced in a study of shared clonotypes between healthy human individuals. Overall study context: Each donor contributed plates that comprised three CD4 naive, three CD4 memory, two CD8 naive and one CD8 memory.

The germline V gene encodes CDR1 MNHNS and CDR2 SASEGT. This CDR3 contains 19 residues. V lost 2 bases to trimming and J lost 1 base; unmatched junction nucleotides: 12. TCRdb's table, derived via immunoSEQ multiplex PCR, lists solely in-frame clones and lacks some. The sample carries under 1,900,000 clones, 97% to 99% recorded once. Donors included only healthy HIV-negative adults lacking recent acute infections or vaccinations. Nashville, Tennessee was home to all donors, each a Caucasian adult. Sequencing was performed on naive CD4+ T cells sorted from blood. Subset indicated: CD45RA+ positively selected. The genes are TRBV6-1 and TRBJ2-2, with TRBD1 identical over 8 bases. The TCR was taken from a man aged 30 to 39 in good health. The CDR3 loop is CASSETPLWTGKNTGELFF. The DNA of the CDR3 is TGTGCCAGCAGTGAAACCCCCCTCTGGACAGGGAAGAACACCGGGGAGCTGTTTTTT.